These T cell receptor beta chains were read from a single sample in a study of T cell responses to AZD1222 COVID-19 vaccine. Only in-frame clones appear in the TCRdb table, and some are missing; sequencing was by immunoSEQ multiplex PCR. The sample has 80,000 to 130,000 clones, around nine tenths seen once. Sequenced here: peripheral blood, sampled on day 0 of AZD1222 vaccination. The origin of the receptors is an adult in good health. The CDR3 runs from the conserved cysteine through the conserved F or W. Fields, in order: clone size, J gene, CDR3 length, D gene, V gene, CDR3 protein, CDR3 DNA. D genes are given only for firm matches. Clone size is given for some rows only: seen once, a few or many times, or a class if the clone is expanded.

>NA|TRBJ2-1|16|TRBD2|TRBV25-1
CASSATSGGLANEQFF
TGTGCCAGCAGTGCGACTAGCGGGGGTCTGGCCAATGAGCAGTTCTTC
>NA|TRBJ1-4|15|NA|TRBV6-4
CASSAEATSGEKLFF
TGTGCCAGCAGTGCCGAGGCCACCTCAGGAGAAAAACTGTTTTTT
>NA|TRBJ1-5|15|TRBD1|TRBV5-8
CASILTGGGNQPQHF
TGTGCCAGCATACTGACAGGGGGCGGCAATCAGCCCCAGCATTTT
>once|TRBJ1-5|15|TRBD1|TRBV28
CASRTSTGPNQPQHF
TGTGCCAGCAGGACTTCGACAGGGCCAAATCAGCCCCAGCATTTT
>NA|TRBJ2-1|16|TRBD2|TRBV6-4
CASSDSSRGGYNEQFF
TGTGCCAGCAGTGACTCGAGTCGGGGGGGGTACAATGAGCAGTTCTTC
>NA|TRBJ1-3|15|NA|TRBV30
CAWSDHAGSGNTIYF
TGTGCCTGGAGTGACCACGCGGGATCTGGAAACACCATATATTTT
>NA|TRBJ1-6|13|NA|TRBV7-9
CASSRRNNSPLHF
TGTGCCAGCAGCCGACGCAATAATTCACCCCTCCACTTT
>NA|TRBJ2-2|17|TRBD2|TRBV15
CATSRERAGADTGELFF
TGTGCCACCAGCAGAGAGCGAGCGGGGGCGGACACCGGGGAGCTGTTTTTT
>NA|TRBJ2-7|14|NA|TRBV9
CASSVGLGRYEQYF
TGTGCCAGCAGCGTGGGCCTGGGTCGCTACGAGCAGTACTTC
>NA|TRBJ1-1|14|TRBD1|TRBV5-1
CASRFRDRNTEAFF
TGCGCCAGCAGATTTCGGGACAGGAACACTGAAGCTTTCTTT
>NA|TRBJ1-3|16|TRBD1|TRBV19
CASSILYGTAGNTIYF
TGTGCCAGTAGTATACTTTACGGGACAGCTGGAAACACCATATATTTT
>once|TRBJ1-2|15|TRBD1|TRBV5-1
CASSLRQGRDYGYTF
TGCGCCAGCAGCTTACGACAGGGCCGCGACTATGGCTACACCTTC
>NA|TRBJ1-1|15|NA|TRBV25-1
CASSEAGQGDTEAFF
TGTGCCAGCAGTGAAGCCGGGCAAGGAGACACTGAAGCTTTCTTT
>NA|TRBJ2-7|15|NA|TRBV28
CASSPQIQGGYEQYF
TGTGCCAGCAGCCCGCAGATACAGGGTGGGTACGAGCAGTACTTC
>NA|TRBJ1-1|14|NA|TRBV18
CASSRISENTEAFF
TGTGCCAGCTCACGGATCTCAGAGAACACTGAAGCTTTCTTT
>NA|TRBJ2-7|14|NA|TRBV5-1
CASSPGQSNYEQYF
TGCGCCAGCAGCCCGGGACAATCCAACTACGAGCAGTACTTC
>NA|TRBJ1-5|16|NA|TRBV27
CASSLSRAGVDQPQHF
TGTGCCAGCAGTTTATCGAGGGCAGGAGTCGATCAGCCCCAGCATTTT
>once|TRBJ1-4|15|TRBD1|TRBV7-9
CASSKNRGANEKLFF
TGTGCCAGCAGCAAAAACAGGGGCGCTAATGAAAAACTGTTTTTT
>NA|TRBJ2-7|14|NA|TRBV18
CASSPLVSAYEQYF
TGTGCCAGCTCACCTTTGGTTTCAGCCTACGAGCAGTACTTC
>NA|TRBJ2-2|14|NA|TRBV7-7
CASRGTANTGELFF
TGTGCTAGCAGAGGCACCGCGAACACCGGGGAGCTGTTTTTT
>NA|TRBJ2-5|15|TRBD2|TRBV3-1/TRBV3-2
CASSQLAGNQETQYF
TGTGCCAGCAGCCAACTAGCGGGGAACCAAGAGACCCAGTACTTC
>NA|TRBJ2-6|14|NA|TRBV5-8
CASRWGAGANVLTF
TGTGCCAGCCGCTGGGGGGCTGGGGCCAACGTCCTGACTTTC
>once|TRBJ1-5|15|NA|TRBV6-5
CASSSDRTLNQPQHF
TGTGCCAGCAGTTCTGACAGGACCCTCAATCAGCCCCAGCATTTT
>NA|TRBJ1-1|13|NA|TRBV3-1/TRBV3-2
CASRQGRNTEAFF
TGTGCCAGCAGGCAGGGACGGAACACTGAAGCTTTCTTT
>once|TRBJ1-1|14|NA|TRBV2
CASSERIMNTEAFF
TGTGCCAGCAGTGAGCGGATCATGAACACTGAAGCTTTCTTT
>NA|TRBJ1-1|13|NA|TRBV30
CAWRDSFDWGAFF
TGTGCCTGGAGAGACAGCTTTGATTGGGGAGCTTTCTTT
>NA|TRBJ1-3|13|NA|TRBV7-3
CASSSGYGNTIYF
TGTGCCAGCTCGTCAGGGTACGGAAACACCATATATTTT
>NA|TRBJ1-5|15|NA|TRBV5-1
CASSPWVGTNQPQHF
TGCGCCAGCAGCCCTTGGGTAGGGACCAATCAGCCCCAGCATTTT
>once|TRBJ2-1|15|TRBD1|TRBV5-6
CASSLFQGAYNEQFF
TGTGCCAGCAGCTTGTTCCAGGGGGCCTACAATGAGCAGTTCTTC
>NA|TRBJ2-3|16|TRBD2|TRBV10-1
CASGWTSGACTDTQYF
TGCGCCAGCGGTTGGACTAGCGGGGCCTGCACAGATACGCAGTATTTT
>NA|TRBJ2-7|14|NA|TRBV7-2
CASSQQGSSYEQYF
TGTGCCAGCAGCCAGCAGGGGTCCTCCTACGAGCAGTACTTC
>once|TRBJ1-5|13|NA|TRBV29-1
CSVADGRNQPQHF
TGCAGCGTTGCCGACGGCCGCAATCAGCCCCAGCATTTT
>NA|TRBJ2-1|13|NA|TRBV7-2
CASSLARAGEQFF
TGTGCCAGCAGCTTAGCGAGGGCGGGTGAGCAGTTCTTC
>once|TRBJ2-7|15|NA|TRBV7-2
CASSLGGTRRYEQYF
TGTGCCAGCAGCTTAGGGGGCACGCGTCGCTACGAGCAGTACTTC
>NA|TRBJ1-2|14|NA|TRBV6-2/TRBV6-3
CASSYSTVNYGYTF
TGTGCCAGCAGTTACTCGACAGTTAACTATGGCTACACCTTC
>NA|TRBJ1-2|14|NA|TRBV5-1
CASSLSRNVDGYTF
TGCGCCAGCAGCTTGTCCCGGAACGTTGATGGCTACACCTTC
>NA|TRBJ1-1|14|TRBD1|TRBV6-5
CASTPLGQAQKAFF
TGTGCCAGCACTCCCCTCGGACAGGCACAAAAAGCTTTCTTT
>NA|TRBJ1-5|14|NA|TRBV19
CASSIGPSNQPQHF
TGTGCCAGTAGTATAGGGCCAAGCAATCAGCCCCAGCATTTT